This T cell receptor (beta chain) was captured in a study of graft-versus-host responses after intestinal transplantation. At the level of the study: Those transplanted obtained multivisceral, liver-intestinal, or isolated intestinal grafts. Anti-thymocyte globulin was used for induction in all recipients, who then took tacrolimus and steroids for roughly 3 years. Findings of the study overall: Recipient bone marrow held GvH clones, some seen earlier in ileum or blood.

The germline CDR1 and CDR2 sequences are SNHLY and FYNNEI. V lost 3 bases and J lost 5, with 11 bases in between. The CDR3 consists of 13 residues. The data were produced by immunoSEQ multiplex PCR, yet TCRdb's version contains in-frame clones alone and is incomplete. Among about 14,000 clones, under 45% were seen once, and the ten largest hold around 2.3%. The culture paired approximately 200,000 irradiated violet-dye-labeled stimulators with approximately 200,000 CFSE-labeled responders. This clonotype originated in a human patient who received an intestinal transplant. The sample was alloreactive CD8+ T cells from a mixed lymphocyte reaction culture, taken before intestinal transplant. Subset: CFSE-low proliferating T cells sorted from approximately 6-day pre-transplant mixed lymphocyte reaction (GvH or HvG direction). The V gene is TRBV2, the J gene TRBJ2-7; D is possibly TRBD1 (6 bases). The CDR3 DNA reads TGTGCCAGCAGTGACAGGGGTATTGACGAGCAGTACTTC. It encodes CASSDRGIDEQYF.